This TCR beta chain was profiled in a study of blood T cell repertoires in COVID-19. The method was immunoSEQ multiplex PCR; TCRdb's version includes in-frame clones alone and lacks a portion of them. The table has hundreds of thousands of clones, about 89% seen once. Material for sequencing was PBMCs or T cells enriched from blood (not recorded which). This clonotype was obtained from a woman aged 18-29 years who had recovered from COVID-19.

CDR3 sequence reads: CASSVDGGFQETQYF. The CDR3 bases are TGTGCCAGCAGCGTGGACGGGGGATTCCAAGAGACCCAGTACTTC. The rearrangement uses TRBV9 and TRBJ2-5, with D possibly matching TRBD2 (6 bases). CDR3 size: 15 residues. Trimming shortened V by 2 bases and J by 1 base, and 12 bases separated the two germline ends. CDR1 and CDR2 from the germline V gene are SGDLS and YYNGEE.